This TCR beta chain emerged from a study of STAT5B mutations in CD4+ large granular lymphocyte leukemia. Study as a whole: Healthy donors showed HLA-associated enrichment of the CDR3 'QG' motif. General observations from the study: 8/27 top patient clones versus 2/35 control clones were TRBV06-family. No patients shared main leukemic clonotypes, though less than 30% appeared at low frequency elsewhere.

The survey-level immunoSEQ assay was used. Sequencing was performed with immunoSEQ multiplex PCR; in TCRdb, only in-frame clones are kept and a portion is missing. The sample has tens of thousands of clones, roughly 70% seen once. Trimming cost V 0 bases and J 4 bases, with 6 bases left between them. Germline CDR1 reads GTSNPN; CDR2 reads SVGIG (reference sequence). CDR3 length: 13 residues. A remark on this clone: Its antigen is currently unknown.

The sequence was obtained from a human donor in good health. The sequenced material came from CD4+ T cells from blood buffy coats. The J gene is TRBJ2-2, the V gene TRBV30; unclear D gene. The CDR3 DNA sequence: TGTGCCTGGAGTGTTACGTCCACCGGGGAGCTGTTTTTT. Its protein product is CAWSVTSTGELFF.